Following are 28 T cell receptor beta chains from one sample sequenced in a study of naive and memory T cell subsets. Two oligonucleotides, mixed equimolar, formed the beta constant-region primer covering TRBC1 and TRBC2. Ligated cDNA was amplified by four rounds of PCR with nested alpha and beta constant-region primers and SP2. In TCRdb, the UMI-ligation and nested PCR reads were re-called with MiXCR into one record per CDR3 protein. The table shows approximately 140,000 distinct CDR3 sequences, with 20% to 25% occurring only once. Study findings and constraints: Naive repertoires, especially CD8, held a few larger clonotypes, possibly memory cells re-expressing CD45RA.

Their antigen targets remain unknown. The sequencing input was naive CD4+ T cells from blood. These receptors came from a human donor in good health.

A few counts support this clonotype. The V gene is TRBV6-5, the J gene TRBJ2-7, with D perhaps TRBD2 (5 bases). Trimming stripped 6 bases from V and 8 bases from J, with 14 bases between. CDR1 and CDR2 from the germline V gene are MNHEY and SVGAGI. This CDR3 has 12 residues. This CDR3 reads CASSPPTGKQYF. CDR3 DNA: TGTGCCAGCAGCCCCCCTACGGGGAAGCAGTACTTC.

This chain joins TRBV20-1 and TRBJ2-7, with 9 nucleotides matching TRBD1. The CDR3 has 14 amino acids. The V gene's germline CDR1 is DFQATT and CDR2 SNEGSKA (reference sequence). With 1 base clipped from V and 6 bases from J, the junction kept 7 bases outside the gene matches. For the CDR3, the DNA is TGCAGTGCTAGAGGGGGGACAGGGATCTCCGAGCAGTACTTC. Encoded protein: CSARGGTGISEQYF.

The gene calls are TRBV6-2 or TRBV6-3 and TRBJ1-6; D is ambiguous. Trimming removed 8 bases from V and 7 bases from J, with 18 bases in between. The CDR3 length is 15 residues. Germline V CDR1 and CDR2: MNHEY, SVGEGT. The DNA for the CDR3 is TGTGCCAGCTGCTTCATTGGCAGCCTAAATTCACCCCTCCACTTT. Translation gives CASCFIGSLNSPLHF.

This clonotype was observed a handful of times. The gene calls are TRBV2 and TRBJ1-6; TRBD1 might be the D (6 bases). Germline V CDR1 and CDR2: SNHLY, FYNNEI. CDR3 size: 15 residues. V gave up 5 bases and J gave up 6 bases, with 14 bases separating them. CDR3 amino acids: CASSPPTGGNSPLHF. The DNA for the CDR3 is TGTGCCAGCAGTCCGCCGACAGGTGGTAATTCACCCCTCCACTTT.

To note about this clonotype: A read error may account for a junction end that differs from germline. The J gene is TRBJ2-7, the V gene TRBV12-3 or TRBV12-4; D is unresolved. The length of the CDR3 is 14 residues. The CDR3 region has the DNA TGTGCAAGCAGTTGGGTGCGCGTCGCGAGGGAGCAGTACTTC. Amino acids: CASSWVRVAREQYF.

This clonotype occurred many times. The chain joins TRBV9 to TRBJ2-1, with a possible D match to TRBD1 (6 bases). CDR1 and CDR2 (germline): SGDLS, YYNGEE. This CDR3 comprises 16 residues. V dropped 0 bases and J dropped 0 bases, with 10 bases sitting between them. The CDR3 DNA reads TGTGCCAGCAGCGTAGGACAGGTTAGCTCCTACAATGAGCAGTTCTTC. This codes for CASSVGQVSSYNEQFF.

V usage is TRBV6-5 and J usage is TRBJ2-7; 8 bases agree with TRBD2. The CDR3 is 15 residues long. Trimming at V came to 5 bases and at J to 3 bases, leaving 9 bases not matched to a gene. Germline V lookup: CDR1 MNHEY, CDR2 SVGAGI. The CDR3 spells CASSARLATLYEQYF. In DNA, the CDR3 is TGTGCCAGCAGTGCGCGACTAGCGACGCTCTACGAGCAGTACTTC.

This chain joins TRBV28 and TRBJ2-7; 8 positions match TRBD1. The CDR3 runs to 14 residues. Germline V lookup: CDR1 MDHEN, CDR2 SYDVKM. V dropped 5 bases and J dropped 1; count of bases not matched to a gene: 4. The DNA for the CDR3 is TGTGCCAGCAGTCCAGGGGGCGAATCCTACGAGCAGTACTTC. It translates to CASSPGGESYEQYF.

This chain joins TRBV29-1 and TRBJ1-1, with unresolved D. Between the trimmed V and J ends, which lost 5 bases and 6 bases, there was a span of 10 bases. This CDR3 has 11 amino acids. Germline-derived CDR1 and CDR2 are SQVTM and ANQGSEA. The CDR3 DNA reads TGCAGCGTTACCCAGAGTTCTGAAGCTTTCTTT. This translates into CSVTQSSEAFF.

CDR3 DNA sequence: TGCAGTGCTAGAGACAGCGGGACAGGAGTCTACGAGCAGTACTTC. This gives the protein CSARDSGTGVYEQYF. The chain recombines TRBV20-1 with TRBJ2-7, with a tentative D call TRBD1 (8 bases). This CDR3 comprises 15 residues. Trimming removed 0 bases at V and 3 bases at J, with 15 bases between. Per the germline V gene, CDR1 is DFQATT and CDR2 is SNEGSKA (reference sequence).

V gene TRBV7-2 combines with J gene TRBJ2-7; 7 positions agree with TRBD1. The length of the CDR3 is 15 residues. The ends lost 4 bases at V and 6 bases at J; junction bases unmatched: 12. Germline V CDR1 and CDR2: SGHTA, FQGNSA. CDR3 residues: CASSSLTGAVSEQYF. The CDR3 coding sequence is TGTGCCAGCAGCTCCCTTACAGGGGCGGTAAGCGAGCAGTACTTC.

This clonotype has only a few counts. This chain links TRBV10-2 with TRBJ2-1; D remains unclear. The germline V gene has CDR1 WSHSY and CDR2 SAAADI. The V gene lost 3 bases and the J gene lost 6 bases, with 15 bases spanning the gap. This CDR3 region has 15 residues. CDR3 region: CASSDQRHTGNEQFF. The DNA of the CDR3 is TGCGCCAGCAGTGATCAGCGACATACGGGCAATGAGCAGTTCTTC.

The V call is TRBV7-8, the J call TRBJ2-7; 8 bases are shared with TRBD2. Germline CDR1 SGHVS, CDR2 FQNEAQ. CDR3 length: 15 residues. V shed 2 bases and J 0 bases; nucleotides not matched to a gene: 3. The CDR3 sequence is CASSLTGGLSYEQYF. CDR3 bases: TGTGCCAGCAGCTTAACGGGAGGGCTCTCCTACGAGCAGTACTTC.

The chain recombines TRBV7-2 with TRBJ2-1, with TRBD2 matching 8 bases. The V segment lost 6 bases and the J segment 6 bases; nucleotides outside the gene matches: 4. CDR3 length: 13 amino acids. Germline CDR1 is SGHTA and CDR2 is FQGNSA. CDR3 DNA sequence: TGTGCCAGCAGTCTAGCGGGTGCCAATGAGCAGTTCTTC. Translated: CASSLAGANEQFF.

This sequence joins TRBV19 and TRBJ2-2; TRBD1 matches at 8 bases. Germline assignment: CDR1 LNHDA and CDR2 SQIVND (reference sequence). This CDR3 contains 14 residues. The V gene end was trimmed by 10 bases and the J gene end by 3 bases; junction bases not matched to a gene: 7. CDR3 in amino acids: CATRGRVDTGELFF. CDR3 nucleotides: TGTGCCACCAGGGGGCGGGTTGACACCGGGGAGCTGTTTTTT.

The CDR3 coding sequence is TGTGCCAGCAGCTTAGATCCCCGGTATGCCGGGACCTTGAACACTGAAGCTTTCTTT. Translating gives CASSLDPRYAGTLNTEAFF. V is TRBV7-2 and J is TRBJ1-1; D is perhaps TRBD1 (5 bases). Trimming took 1 base from V and 0 from J, leaving 21 bases between them. The germline V gene encodes CDR1 SGHTA and CDR2 FQGNSA. The CDR3 length is 19 residues.

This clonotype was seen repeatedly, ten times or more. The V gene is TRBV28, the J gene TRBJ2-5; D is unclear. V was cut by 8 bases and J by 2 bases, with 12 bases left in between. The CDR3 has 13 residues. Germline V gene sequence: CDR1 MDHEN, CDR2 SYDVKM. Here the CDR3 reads CASCEWEQETQYF. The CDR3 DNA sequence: TGTGCCAGCTGCGAGTGGGAACAAGAGACCCAGTACTTC. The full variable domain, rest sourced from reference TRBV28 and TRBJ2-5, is DVKVTQSSRYLVKRTGEKVFLECVQDMDHENMFWYRQDPGLGLRLIYFSYDVKMKEKGDIPEGYSVSREKKERFSLILESASTNQTSMYLCASCEWEQETQYFGPGTRLLVL.

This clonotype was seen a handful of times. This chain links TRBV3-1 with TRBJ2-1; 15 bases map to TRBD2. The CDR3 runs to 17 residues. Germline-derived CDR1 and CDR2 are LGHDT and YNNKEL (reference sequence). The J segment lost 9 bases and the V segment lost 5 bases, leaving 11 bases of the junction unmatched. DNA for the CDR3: TGTGCCAGCAGCTGGACTAGCGGGAGGGCCCGGGAGGGTGAGCAGTTCTTC. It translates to CASSWTSGRAREGEQFF.

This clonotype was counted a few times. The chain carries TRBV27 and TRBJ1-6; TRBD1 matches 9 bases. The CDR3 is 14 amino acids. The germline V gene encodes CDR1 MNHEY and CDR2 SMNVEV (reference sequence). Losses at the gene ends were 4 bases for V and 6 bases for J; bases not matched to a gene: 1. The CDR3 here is CASSWTGVNSPLHF. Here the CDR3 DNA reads TGTGCCAGCAGTTGGACAGGGGTTAATTCACCCCTCCACTTT.

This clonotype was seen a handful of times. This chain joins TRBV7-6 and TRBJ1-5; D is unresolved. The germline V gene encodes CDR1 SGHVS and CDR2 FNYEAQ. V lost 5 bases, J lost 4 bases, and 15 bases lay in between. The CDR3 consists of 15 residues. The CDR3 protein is CASSQTNSLNQPQHF. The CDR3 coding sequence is TGTGCCAGCAGCCAGACGAACAGCCTTAATCAGCCCCAGCATTTT. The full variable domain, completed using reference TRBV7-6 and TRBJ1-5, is GAGVSQSPRYKVTKRGQDVALRCDPISGHVSLYWYRQALGQGPEFLTYFNYEAQQDKSGLPNDRFSAERPEGSISTLTIQRTEQRDSAMYRCASSQTNSLNQPQHFGDGTRLSIL.

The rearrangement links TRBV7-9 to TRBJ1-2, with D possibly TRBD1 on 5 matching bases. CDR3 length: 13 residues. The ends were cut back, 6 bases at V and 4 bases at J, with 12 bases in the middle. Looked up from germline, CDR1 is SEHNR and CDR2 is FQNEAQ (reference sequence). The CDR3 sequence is CASRDGTLYGYTF. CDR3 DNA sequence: TGTGCCAGCAGGGATGGGACCCTCTATGGCTACACCTTC. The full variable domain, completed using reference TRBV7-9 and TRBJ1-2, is DTGVSQNPRHKITKRGQNVTFRCDPISEHNRLYWYRQTLGQGPEFLTYFQNEAQLEKSRLLSDRFSAERPKGSFSTLEIQRTEQGDSAMYLCASRDGTLYGYTFGSGTRLTVV.

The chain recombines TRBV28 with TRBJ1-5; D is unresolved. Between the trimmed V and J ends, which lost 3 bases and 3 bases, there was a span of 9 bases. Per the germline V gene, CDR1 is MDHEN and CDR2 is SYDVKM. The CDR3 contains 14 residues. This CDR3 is CASSFRVVNQPQHF. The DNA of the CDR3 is TGTGCCAGCAGTTTCCGGGTCGTCAATCAGCCCCAGCATTTT.

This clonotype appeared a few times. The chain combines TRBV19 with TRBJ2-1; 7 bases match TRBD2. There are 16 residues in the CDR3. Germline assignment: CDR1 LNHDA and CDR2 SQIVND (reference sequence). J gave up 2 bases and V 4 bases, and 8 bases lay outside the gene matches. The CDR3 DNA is TGTGCCAGTAGTACGCCTAGCGGTGCGACCTACAATGAGCAGTTCTTC. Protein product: CASSTPSGATYNEQFF. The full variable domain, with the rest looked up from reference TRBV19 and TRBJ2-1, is DGGITQSPKYLFRKEGQNVTLSCEQNLNHDAMYWYRQDPGQGLRLIYYSQIVNDFQKGDIAEGYSVSREKKESFPLTVTSAQKNPTAFYLCASSTPSGATYNEQFFGPGTRLTVL.

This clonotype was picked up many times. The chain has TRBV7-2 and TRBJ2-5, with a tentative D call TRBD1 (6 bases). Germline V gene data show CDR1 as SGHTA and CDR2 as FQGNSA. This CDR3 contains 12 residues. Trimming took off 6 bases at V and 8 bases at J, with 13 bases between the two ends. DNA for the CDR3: TGTGCCAGCAGACACAGGGATTCTACCCAGTACTTC. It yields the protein CASRHRDSTQYF.

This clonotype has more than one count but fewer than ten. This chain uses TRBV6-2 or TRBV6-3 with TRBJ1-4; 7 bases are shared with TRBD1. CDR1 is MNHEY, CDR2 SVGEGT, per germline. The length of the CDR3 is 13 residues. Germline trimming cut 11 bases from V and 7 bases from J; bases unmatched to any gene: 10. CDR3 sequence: CAAERQGGEKLFF. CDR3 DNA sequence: TGTGCCGCCGAACGACAGGGAGGTGAAAAACTGTTTTTT.

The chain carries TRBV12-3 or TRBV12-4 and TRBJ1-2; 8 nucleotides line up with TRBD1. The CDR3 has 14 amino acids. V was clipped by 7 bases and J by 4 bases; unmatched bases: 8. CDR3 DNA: TGTGCCAGCACCTTCGGACAGGGTGTCTATGGCTACACCTTC. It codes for CASTFGQGVYGYTF.

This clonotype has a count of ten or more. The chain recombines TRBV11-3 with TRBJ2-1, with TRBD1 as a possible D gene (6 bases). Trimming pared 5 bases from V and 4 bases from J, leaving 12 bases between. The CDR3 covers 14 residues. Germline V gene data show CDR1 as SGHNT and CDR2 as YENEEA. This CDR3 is CASSDRDTYNEQFF. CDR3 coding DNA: TGTGCCAGCAGCGACCGGGACACTTACAATGAGCAGTTCTTC.

The CDR3 region is CASSYAGHSYNEQFF. CDR3 sequence (DNA): TGTGCCAGCAGTTACGCGGGGCACTCCTACAATGAGCAGTTCTTC. This chain links TRBV6-5 with TRBJ2-1; D perhaps matches TRBD2 (6 bases). The germline V gene encodes CDR1 MNHEY and CDR2 SVGAGI. The CDR3 covers 15 residues. Trimming left V 2 bases short and J 0 bases short, with 8 bases between.